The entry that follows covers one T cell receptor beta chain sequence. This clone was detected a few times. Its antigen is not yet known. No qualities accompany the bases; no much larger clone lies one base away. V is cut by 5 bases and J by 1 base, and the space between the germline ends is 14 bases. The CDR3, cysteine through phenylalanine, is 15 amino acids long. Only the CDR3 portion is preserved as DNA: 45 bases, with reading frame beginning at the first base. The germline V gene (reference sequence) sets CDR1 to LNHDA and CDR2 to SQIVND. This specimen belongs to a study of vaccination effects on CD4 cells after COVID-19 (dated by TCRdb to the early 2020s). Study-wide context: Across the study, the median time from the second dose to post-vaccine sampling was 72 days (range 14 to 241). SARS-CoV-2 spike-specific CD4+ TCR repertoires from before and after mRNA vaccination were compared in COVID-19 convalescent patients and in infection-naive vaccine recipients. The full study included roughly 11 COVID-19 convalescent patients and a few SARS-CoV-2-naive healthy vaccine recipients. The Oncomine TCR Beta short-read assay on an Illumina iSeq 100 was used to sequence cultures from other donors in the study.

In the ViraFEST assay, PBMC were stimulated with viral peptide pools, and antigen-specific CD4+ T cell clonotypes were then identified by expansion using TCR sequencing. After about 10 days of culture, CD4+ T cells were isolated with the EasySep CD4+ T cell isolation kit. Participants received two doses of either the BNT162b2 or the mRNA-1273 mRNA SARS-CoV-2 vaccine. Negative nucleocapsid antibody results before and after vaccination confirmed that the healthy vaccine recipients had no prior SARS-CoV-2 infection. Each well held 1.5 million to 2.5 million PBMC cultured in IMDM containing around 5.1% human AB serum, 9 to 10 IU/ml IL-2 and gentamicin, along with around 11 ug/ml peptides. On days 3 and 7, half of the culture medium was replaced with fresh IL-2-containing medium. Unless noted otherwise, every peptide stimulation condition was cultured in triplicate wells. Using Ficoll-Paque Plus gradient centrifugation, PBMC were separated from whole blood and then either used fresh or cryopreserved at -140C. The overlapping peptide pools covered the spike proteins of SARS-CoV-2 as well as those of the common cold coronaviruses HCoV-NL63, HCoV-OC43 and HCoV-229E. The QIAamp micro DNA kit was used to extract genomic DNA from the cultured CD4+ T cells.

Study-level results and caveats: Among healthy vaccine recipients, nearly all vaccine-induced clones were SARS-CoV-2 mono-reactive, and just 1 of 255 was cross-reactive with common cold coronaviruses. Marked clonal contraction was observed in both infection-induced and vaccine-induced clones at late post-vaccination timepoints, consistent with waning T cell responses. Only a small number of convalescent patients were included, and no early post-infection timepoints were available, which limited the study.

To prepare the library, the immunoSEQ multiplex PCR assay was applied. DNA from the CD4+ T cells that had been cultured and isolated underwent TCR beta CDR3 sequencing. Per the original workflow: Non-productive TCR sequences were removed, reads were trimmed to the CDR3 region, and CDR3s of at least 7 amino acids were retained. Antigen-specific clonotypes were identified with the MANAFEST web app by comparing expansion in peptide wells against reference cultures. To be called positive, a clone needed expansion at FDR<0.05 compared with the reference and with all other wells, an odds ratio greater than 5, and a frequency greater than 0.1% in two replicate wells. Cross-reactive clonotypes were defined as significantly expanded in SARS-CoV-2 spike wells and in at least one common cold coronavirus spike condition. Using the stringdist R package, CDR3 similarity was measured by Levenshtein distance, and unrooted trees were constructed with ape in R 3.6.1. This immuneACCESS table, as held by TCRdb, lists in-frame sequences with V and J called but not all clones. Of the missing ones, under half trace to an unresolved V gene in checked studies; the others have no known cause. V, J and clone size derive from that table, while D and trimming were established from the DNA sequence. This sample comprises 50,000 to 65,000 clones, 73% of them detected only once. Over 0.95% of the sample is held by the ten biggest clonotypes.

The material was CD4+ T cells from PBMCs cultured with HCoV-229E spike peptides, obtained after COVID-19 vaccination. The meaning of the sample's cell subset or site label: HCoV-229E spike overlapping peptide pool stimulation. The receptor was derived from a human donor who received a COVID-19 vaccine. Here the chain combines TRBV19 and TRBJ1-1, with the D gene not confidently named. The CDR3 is CASSGRTLPNTEAFF. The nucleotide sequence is TGTGCCAGTAGTGGAAGGACCCTACCGAACACTGAAGCTTTCTTT.